Shown below are 10 T cell receptor beta chains from a single sample sequenced in a study of T-cell memory formation after mild COVID-19. TCRdb reanalysed the 5' RACE reads using MiXCR and keeps one entry per CDR3 protein. The table has fewer than 350,000 distinct CDR3 sequences, approximately 7.6% seen once. The specimen sequenced was PBMCs or a T cell subset sorted from them (not recorded which). The receptors come from a man in his late teens or twenties who had mild COVID-19 (a few samples of this study predate the infection). Cell type and time point are not known.

The chain couples TRBV7-7 to TRBJ2-7, with 9 bases matching TRBD1. The CDR3 runs 12 residues. Per the germline V gene, CDR1 is SSHAT and CDR2 is FNYEAQ (reference sequence). V dropped 5 bases and J dropped 7; count of bases not matched to a gene: 3. CDR3 nucleotide sequence: TGTGCCAGCAGCATCGACAGGGGGGAGCAGTACTTC. Encoded protein: CASSIDRGEQYF. Full variable domain (outside the CDR3, taken from reference TRBV7-7 and TRBJ2-7): GAGVSQSPRYKVTKRGQDVTLRCDPISSHATLYWYQQALGQGPEFLTYFNYEAQPDKSGLPSDRFSAERPEGSISTLTIQRTEQRDSAMYRCASSIDRGEQYFGPGTRLTVT.

This clonotype has just a few counts. The chain uses TRBV29-1 and TRBJ1-1, with D possibly TRBD1 on 5 matching bases. This CDR3 region has 13 residues. The V and J ends lost 4 bases and 5 bases respectively, with 14 bases between them. Looked up from germline, CDR1 is SQVTM and CDR2 is ANQGSEA. The CDR3: CSVGTQEGTEAFF. The DNA of the CDR3 is TGCAGCGTTGGGACACAGGAGGGAACTGAAGCTTTCTTT. Filled out from reference TRBV29-1 and TRBJ1-1, the complete variable domain reads SAVISQKPSRDICQRGTSLTIQCQVDSQVTMMFWYRQQPGQSLTLIATANQGSEATYESGFVIDKFPISRPNLTFSTLTVSNMSPEDSSIYLCSVGTQEGTEAFFGQGTRLTVV.

The chain has TRBV20-1 and TRBJ2-7; D possibly corresponds to TRBD2 (5 bases). V gave up 0 bases and J gave up 2 bases, with 5 bases separating them. Germline assignment: CDR1 DFQATT and CDR2 SNEGSKA (reference sequence). The CDR3 contains 12 residues. The CDR3 DNA is TGCAGTGCTAGAGACGGGACCTACGAGCAGTACTTC. This codes for CSARDGTYEQYF.

This clonotype was seen repeatedly, ten times or more. The chain is built from TRBV20-1 and TRBJ2-5; a weak D match, TRBD2 (6 bases). V was clipped by 1 base and J by 3 bases, with 15 bases between them. CDR3 size: 15 residues. Germline values: CDR1 DFQATT, CDR2 SNEGSKA (reference sequence). Here the CDR3 DNA reads TGCAGTGCTAGAGTTGGGGGGAGCTGGGAAGAGACCCAGTACTTC. Its translation is CSARVGGSWEETQYF.

This sequence joins TRBV7-9 and TRBJ1-5; D may be TRBD1 (6 bases). Germline CDR1 reads SEHNR; CDR2 reads FQNEAQ (reference sequence). Trimming shortened V by 1 base and J by 9 bases, and 19 bases separated the two germline ends. This CDR3 is built from 16 residues. CDR3 sequence: CASSLEGTWASRPQHF. CDR3 coding DNA: TGTGCCAGCAGCTTAGAAGGGACATGGGCATCACGGCCCCAGCATTTT.

The chain couples TRBV7-6 to TRBJ2-1; TRBD2 aligns across 10 bases. The germline V gene encodes CDR1 SGHVS and CDR2 FNYEAQ. The V gene end was trimmed by 0 bases and the J gene end by 8 bases; junction bases not matched to a gene: 4. The CDR3 loop spans 15 amino acids. CDR3 sequence reads: CASSLAQRGGYEQFF. The CDR3 DNA follows: TGTGCCAGCAGCTTAGCCCAGCGGGGGGGATATGAGCAGTTCTTC.

This clonotype was recorded many times. The chain employs TRBV6-5 and TRBJ2-2; possibly TRBD1 or TRBD2 for D (7 bases each). V lost 4 bases to trimming and J lost 0 bases, with 18 bases between them. The CDR3 has 18 residues. Germline CDR1 MNHEY, CDR2 SVGAGI. The CDR3 reads CASSSGRAGGPNTGELFF. CDR3 in DNA: TGTGCCAGCAGTTCAGGGAGGGCAGGGGGTCCGAACACCGGGGAGCTGTTTTTT.

The gene calls are TRBV7-6 and TRBJ1-1, with 7 nucleotides matching TRBD1. The ends lost 1 base at V and 5 bases at J; junction bases unmatched: 7. The CDR3 contains 15 residues. Germline CDR1 SGHVS, CDR2 FNYEAQ. The CDR3 DNA reads TGTGCCAGCAGCTTAGGGAACAGGGGTAAGACTGAAGCTTTCTTT. As protein: CASSLGNRGKTEAFF.

The chain joins TRBV20-1 to TRBJ2-5, with a possible D match to TRBD1 (6 bases). From germline, CDR1 is DFQATT and CDR2 SNEGSKA (reference sequence). Deletions cut 8 bases from V and 1 base from J, with 14 bases between. The CDR3 loop spans 13 amino acids. The CDR3 loop reads CSPQAGAQETQYF. CDR3 in DNA: TGCAGTCCCCAGGCAGGGGCCCAAGAGACCCAGTACTTC.

This chain uses TRBV29-1 with TRBJ2-5; D not resolved. Germline V lookup: CDR1 SQVTM, CDR2 ANQGSEA. V dropped 3 bases and J dropped 5 bases, with 16 bases sitting between them. This CDR3 comprises 14 residues. CDR3 coding DNA: TGCAGCGTTGAGTGGCCTATCAGGAGTGAGACCCAGTACTTC. Amino acids: CSVEWPIRSETQYF.